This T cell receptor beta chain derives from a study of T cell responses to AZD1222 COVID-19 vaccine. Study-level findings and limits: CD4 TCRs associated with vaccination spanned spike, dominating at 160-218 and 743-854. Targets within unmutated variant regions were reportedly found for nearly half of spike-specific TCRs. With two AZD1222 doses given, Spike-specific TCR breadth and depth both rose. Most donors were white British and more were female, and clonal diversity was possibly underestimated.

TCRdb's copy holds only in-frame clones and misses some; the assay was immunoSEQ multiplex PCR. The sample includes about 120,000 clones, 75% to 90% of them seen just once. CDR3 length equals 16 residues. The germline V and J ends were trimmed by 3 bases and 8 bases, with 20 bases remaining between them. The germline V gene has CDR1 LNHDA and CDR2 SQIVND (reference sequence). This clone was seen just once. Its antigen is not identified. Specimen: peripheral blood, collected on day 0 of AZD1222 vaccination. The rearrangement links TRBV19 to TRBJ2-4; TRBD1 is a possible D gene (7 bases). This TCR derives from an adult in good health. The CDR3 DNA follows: TGTGCCAGTAGTATTGGGGCAGGGGGGATAATGGACATTCAGTACTTC. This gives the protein CASSIGAGGIMDIQYF.